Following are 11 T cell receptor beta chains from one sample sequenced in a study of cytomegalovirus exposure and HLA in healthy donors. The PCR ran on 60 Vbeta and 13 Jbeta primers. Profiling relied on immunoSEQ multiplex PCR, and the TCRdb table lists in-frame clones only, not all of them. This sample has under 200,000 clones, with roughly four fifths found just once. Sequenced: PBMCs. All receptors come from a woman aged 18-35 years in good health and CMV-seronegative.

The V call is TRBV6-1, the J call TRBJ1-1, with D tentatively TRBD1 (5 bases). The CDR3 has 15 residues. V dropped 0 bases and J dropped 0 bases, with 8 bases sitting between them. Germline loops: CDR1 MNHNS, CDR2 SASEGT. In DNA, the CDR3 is TGTGCCAGCAGTGAAGCGACAGTCATGAACACTGAAGCTTTCTTT. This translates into CASSEATVMNTEAFF.

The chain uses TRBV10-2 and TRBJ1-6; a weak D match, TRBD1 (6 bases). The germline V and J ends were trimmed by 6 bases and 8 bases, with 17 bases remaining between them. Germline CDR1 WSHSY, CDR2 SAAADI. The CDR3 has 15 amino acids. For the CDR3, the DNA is TGCGCCAGCAGAGATCCAGGGGAGGGTTATTCACCCCTCCACTTT. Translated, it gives CASRDPGEGYSPLHF.

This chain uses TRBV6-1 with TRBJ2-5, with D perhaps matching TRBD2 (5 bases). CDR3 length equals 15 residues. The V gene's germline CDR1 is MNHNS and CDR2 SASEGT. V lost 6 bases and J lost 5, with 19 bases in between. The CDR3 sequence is CASRLHGVQTETQYF. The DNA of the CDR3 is TGTGCCAGCAGGTTACACGGGGTCCAAACGGAGACCCAGTACTTC.

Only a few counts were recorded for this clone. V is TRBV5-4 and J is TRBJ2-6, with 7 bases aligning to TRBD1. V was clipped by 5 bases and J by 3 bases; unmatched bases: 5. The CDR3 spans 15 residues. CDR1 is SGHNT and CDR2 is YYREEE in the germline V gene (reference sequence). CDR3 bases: TGTGCCAGCAGAAAACAGGGGTATGGGGCCAACGTCCTGACTTTC. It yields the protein CASRKQGYGANVLTF.

CDR3 sequence reads: CASSSTTDSYEQYF. DNA for the CDR3: TGCGCCAGCAGCTCTACTACGGACAGCTACGAGCAGTACTTC. The chain links TRBV5-1 to TRBJ2-7, with a tentative D call TRBD1 (6 bases). The germline CDR1 and CDR2 sequences are SGHRS and YFSETQ. V shed 3 bases and J shed 3 bases, with 13 bases lying between them. This CDR3 is 14 amino acids long.

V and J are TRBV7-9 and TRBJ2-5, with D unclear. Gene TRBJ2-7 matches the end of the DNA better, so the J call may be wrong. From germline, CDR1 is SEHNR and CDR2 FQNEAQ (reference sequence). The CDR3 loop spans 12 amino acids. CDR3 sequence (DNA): TGTGCCAGCAGCTTAGGCTCCTACGAGCAGTACTTC. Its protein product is CASSLGSYEQYF.

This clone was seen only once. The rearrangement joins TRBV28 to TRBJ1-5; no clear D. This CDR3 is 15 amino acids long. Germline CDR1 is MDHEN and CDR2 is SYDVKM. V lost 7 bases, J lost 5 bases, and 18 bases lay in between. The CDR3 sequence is CASISPHRGDQPQHF. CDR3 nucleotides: TGTGCCAGCATATCGCCCCACCGGGGAGATCAGCCCCAGCATTTT.

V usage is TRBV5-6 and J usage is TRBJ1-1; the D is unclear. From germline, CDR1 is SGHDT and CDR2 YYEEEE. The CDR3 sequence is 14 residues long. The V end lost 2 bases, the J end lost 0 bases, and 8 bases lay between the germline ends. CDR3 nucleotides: TGTGCCAGCAGCTTTAAGGAGATGAACACTGAAGCTTTCTTT. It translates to CASSFKEMNTEAFF. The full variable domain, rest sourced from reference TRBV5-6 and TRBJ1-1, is DAGVTQSPTHLIKTRGQQVTLRCSPKSGHDTVSWYQQALGQGPQFIFQYYEEEERQRGNFPDRFSGHQFPNYSSELNVNALLLGDSALYLCASSFKEMNTEAFFGQGTRLTVV.

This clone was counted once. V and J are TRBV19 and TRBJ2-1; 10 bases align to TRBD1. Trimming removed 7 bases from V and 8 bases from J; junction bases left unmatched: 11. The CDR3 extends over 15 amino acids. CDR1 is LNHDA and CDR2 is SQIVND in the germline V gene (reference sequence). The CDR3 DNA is TGTGCCAGTATCGGGGGAGGGGACAGGGGCTATGAGCAGTTCTTC. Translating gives CASIGGGDRGYEQFF.

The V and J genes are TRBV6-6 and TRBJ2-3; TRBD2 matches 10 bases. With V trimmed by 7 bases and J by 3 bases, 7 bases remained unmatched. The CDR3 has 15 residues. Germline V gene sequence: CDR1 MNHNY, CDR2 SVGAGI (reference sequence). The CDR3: CASNVAGGGTDTQYF. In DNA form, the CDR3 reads TGTGCCAGCAACGTAGCGGGGGGAGGGACAGATACGCAGTATTTT.

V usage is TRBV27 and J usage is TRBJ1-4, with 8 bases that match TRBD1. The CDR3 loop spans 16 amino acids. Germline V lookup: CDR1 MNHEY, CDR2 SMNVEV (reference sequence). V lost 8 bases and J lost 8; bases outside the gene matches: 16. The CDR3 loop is CASYPSGRGPDEKLFF. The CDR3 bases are TGTGCCAGCTACCCCTCGGGCAGGGGGCCCGACGAAAAACTGTTTTTT.